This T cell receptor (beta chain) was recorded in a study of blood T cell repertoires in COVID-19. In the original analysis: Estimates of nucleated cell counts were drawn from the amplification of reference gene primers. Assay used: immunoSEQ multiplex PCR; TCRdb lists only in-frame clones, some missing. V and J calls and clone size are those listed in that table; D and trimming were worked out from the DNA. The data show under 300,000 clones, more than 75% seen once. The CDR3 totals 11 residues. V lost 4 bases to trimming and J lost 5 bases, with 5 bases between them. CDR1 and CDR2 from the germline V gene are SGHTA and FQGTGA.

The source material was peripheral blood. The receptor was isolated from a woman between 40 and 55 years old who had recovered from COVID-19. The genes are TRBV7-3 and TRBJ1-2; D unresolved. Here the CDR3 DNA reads TGTGCCAGCAGCTCCCAATATGGCTACACCTTC. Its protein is CASSSQYGYTF.